These T cell receptor beta chains were read from a single sample in a study of response to subunit inactivated influenza vaccine. TCRdb reanalysed the RT-PCR reads using MiXCR and keeps one entry per CDR3 protein. This table holds about 540,000 distinct CDR3 sequences, roughly 23% found once. The same data also went into a second study, on T cells expressing NK-cell markers.

The sample here was CD4+ T cells sorted from PBMCs, taken roughly 12 days after vaccination. The receptors shown here come from a man aged 45-60 years who received an inactivated influenza vaccine. Each CDR3 is given without its conserved first and last residue. Fields, in order: CDR3 length, J gene, V gene, CDR3 protein.

>13|TRBJ2-3|TRBV15
ATSRDPTDTDTQY
>12|TRBJ2-7|TRBV20-1
SARLAGVPVEQY
>13|TRBJ2-1|TRBV9
ASSVEVLAGNEQF
>13|TRBJ2-1|TRBV5-1
ASSLEAGVYNEQF
>12|TRBJ2-3|TRBV23-1
ASSQRVGPDTQY
>12|TRBJ2-1|TRBV6-2/TRBV6-3
ASIRAGPFNEQF
>14|TRBJ2-3|TRBV7-9
ASSLDWDRVTDTQY
>13|TRBJ2-1|TRBV5-1
ASSLGSGGANEQF
>14|TRBJ2-2|TRBV28
ASSPFRSANTGELF
>13|TRBJ2-3|TRBV20-1
SASSGASGTDTQY
>12|TRBJ2-7|TRBV5-1
ASAGNRGPYEQY
>13|TRBJ1-2|TRBV18
ASSPRQGLNYGYT
>13|TRBJ2-3|TRBV7-2
ASSLAAGTANTQY
>17|TRBJ2-6|TRBV18
ASSPPTGTGFSGANVLT
>19|TRBJ2-5|TRBV28
ASTPSRADSLLAGGRETQY
>15|TRBJ2-1|TRBV7-9
ASSLEEGRLAPNEQF
>12|TRBJ1-1|TRBV6-2/TRBV6-3
ASSYFRGGTEAF
>11|TRBJ2-3|TRBV20-1
SARDPYLDTQY
>14|TRBJ2-2|TRBV28
ASNPAGAWGTGELF
>11|TRBJ1-1|TRBV29-1
SVGRGGGGEAF
>14|TRBJ2-5|TRBV7-2
ASSLSYAGGQETQY
>14|TRBJ2-1|TRBV7-2
ASSSIPPGPRNEQF